The sequence of this TCR beta chain was determined in a study of blood T cell repertoires in COVID-19. Study as a whole: The United States, Italy and Spain provided the acute and convalescent COVID-19 samples.

Here immunoSEQ multiplex PCR was the method, and the copy in TCRdb shows in-frame clones only, minus some. Seen here are roughly 340,000 clones, 87% observed once, and the top ten hold about 1.9%. Recruits, aged roughly 18 to 95 years, lived in roughly 22 US areas. Germline V gene lookup returns CDR1 LNHDA and CDR2 SQIVND (reference sequence). This CDR3 has 14 amino acids. V dropped 6 bases and J dropped 7; count of bases not matched to a gene: 11. Sequencing was done on a sample of PBMCs or T cells enriched from blood (not recorded which). This TCR was sampled from a man between 35 and 55 years old in a cohort exposed to, infected with or recovered from COVID-19 (not recorded which). The rearrangement links TRBV19 to TRBJ1-1, with 7 bases identical to TRBD1. DNA of the CDR3: TGTGCCAGTAGCATACAGGGGAGCTCCGGTGAAGCTTTCTTT. It yields the protein CASSIQGSSGEAFF.